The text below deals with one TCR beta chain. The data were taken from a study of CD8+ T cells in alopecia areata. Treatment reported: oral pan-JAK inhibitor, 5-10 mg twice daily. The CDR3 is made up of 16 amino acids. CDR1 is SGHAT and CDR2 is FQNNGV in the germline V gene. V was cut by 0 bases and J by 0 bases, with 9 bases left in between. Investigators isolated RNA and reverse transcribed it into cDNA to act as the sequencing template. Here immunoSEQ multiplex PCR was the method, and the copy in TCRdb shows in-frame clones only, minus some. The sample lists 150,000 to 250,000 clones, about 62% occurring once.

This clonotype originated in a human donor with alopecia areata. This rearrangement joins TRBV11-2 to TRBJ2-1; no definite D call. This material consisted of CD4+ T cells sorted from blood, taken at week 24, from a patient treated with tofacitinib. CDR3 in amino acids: CASSLDVLGSYNEQFF. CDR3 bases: TGTGCCAGCAGCTTAGATGTCCTGGGCTCCTACAATGAGCAGTTCTTC. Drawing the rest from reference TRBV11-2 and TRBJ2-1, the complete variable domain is EAGVAQSPRYKIIEKRQSVAFWCNPISGHATLYWYQQILGQGPKLLIQFQNNGVVDDSQLPKDRFSAERLKGVDSTLKIQPAKLEDSAVYLCASSLDVLGSYNEQFFGPGTRLTVL.